These T cell receptor beta chains were read from a single sample in a study of lymphopenia after photon versus proton radiotherapy. Produced via immunoSEQ multiplex PCR; TCRdb's table is partial and in-frame only. The data show approximately 25,000 clones, about 91% seen once. Sequenced here: peripheral blood, sampled from a patient treated with photon-based radiotherapy. The receptor set was obtained from a man aged 50 or older with gastric cancer. The CDR3 runs from the conserved cysteine through the conserved F or W. A D gene is named only where the DNA matches it firmly. Not every row has a clone size; where given, it reads once, few, many or a size class.

NA	TRBJ2-3	TRBD1	TRBV7-2	TGTGCCAGCAGCTTCGGACAGGGAATGGCGCAGTATTTT	CASSFGQGMAQYF
NA	TRBJ1-1	TRBD1	TRBV2	TGTGCCAGCAGAGGGACAGGGGAAACTGAAGCTTTCTTT	CASRGTGETEAFF
NA	TRBJ2-2	NA	TRBV7-3	TGTGCCAGCAGCCCCGGACTATCGAACACCGGGGAGCTGTTTTTT	CASSPGLSNTGELFF
NA	TRBJ2-7	NA	TRBV6-1	TGTGCCAGCAGCCCTTACCGCGAGCAGTACTTC	CASSPYREQYF
NA	TRBJ2-5	NA	TRBV7-8	TGTGCCAGCAGCTTAGAGGACAGAGGAGCCCGGTACTTC	CASSLEDRGARYF
NA	TRBJ2-2	NA	TRBV19	TGTGCCAGTAGTCCTGGACAGAGCGCCGGGGAGCTGTTTTTT	CASSPGQSAGELFF
NA	TRBJ2-1	TRBD2	TRBV30	TGTGCCTGGAGTGCCGGACTAGTCCATGAGCAGTTCTTC	CAWSAGLVHEQFF
NA	TRBJ1-1	NA	TRBV5-1	TGCGCCAGCAGCTTTGGCGGCAGGGCTCTCACTGAAGCTTTCTTT	CASSFGGRALTEAFF
NA	TRBJ2-7	NA	TRBV5-5	TGTGCCAGCAGCTTGGAACAGAACTACGAGCAGTACTTC	CASSLEQNYEQYF
NA	TRBJ2-3	NA	TRBV19	TGTGCCAGTACAATCGGGACCCTCACAGATACGCAGTATTTT	CASTIGTLTDTQYF
NA	TRBJ2-5	TRBD2	TRBV12-5	TGTGCTAGTAGCCGGGCTAGCGGGAACCAAGAGACCCAGTACTTC	CASSRASGNQETQYF
NA	TRBJ1-5	NA	TRBV27	TGTGCCAGCAGTCCGAAAAACCGGAATCAGCCCCAGCATTTT	CASSPKNRNQPQHF
NA	TRBJ2-3	TRBD2	TRBV19	TGTGCCAGTAGTGCCACCCTTAGCGGGGTTAGCACAGATACGCAGTATTTT	CASSATLSGVSTDTQYF
NA	TRBJ1-3	NA	TRBV4-1	TGCGCCAGCAGCCAAGATCAACAGGTTTACTCTGGAAACACCATATATTTT	CASSQDQQVYSGNTIYF
NA	TRBJ2-5	NA	TRBV5-4	TGTGCCATTCGACAGGAGGGGACCCAGTACTTC	CAIRQEGTQYF
once	TRBJ2-1	TRBD1	TRBV6-5	TGTGCCAGCAGTTCCGGGACAGGGATCAATGAGCAGTTCTTC	CASSSGTGINEQFF
NA	TRBJ1-1	NA	TRBV6-1	TGTGCCAGCCCTGATTGGGCAGGGGAGAACACTGAAGCTTTCTTT	CASPDWAGENTEAFF
NA	TRBJ2-1	TRBD2	TRBV7-8	TGTGCCAGCAGCTTGTTTCTAGCGGGGGGATCCAATGAGCAGTTCTTC	CASSLFLAGGSNEQFF
few	TRBJ1-2	NA	TRBV5-1	TGCGCCAGCAGCTTGTGGGGAGGTGGCTACACCTTC	CASSLWGGGYTF
NA	TRBJ2-7	TRBD1	TRBV23-1	TGCGCCAGCAGTCAACGGGACAGCTCCTACGAGCAGTACTTC	CASSQRDSSYEQYF
NA	TRBJ1-3	NA	TRBV15	TGTGCCACCACCAAAGGGGGGACCGTAAACACCATATATTTT	CATTKGGTVNTIYF
NA	TRBJ1-1	TRBD1	TRBV11-2	TGTGCCAGCAACCACAGGGGACGTGAAGCTTTCTTT	CASNHRGREAFF
NA	TRBJ2-2	NA	TRBV4-1	TGCGCCAGCAAAGACCCGGGGAGTAGGTCCCGGGAGCTGTTTTTT	CASKDPGSRSRELFF
NA	TRBJ2-1	TRBD2	TRBV5-1	TGCGCCAGCAGCTGGACTAGCGGGGTCTACAATGAGCAGTTCTTC	CASSWTSGVYNEQFF
NA	TRBJ1-2	NA	TRBV5-1	TGCGCCAGCAGCCTCGAGCCGGGCGACTATGGCTACACCTTC	CASSLEPGDYGYTF
few	TRBJ2-2	TRBD1	TRBV19	TGTGCCAGTAGAAGGGACAGGGCCGGGGAGCTGTTTTTT	CASRRDRAGELFF
NA	TRBJ2-1	TRBD1	TRBV29-1	TGCAGCGTCGCCCAGGGACAGGGCAATGAGCAGTTCTTC	CSVAQGQGNEQFF
NA	TRBJ1-4	NA	TRBV11-2	TGTGCCAGCAGCCCCCCCGGAAGACTAGATGAAAAACTGTTTTTT	CASSPPGRLDEKLFF
NA	TRBJ2-2	TRBD2	TRBV5-1	TGCGCCAGCGGACTAGCGGGGGTTTCAGGGGAGCTGTTTTTT	CASGLAGVSGELFF
once	TRBJ2-4	TRBD2	TRBV14	TGTGCCAGCAGCCAATTTAGCGGGCCCGCCAAAAACATTCAGTACTTC	CASSQFSGPAKNIQYF
NA	TRBJ2-3	NA	TRBV7-6	TGTGCCAGCAGCTTAGTTGGGGGAGGCACAGATACGCAGTATTTT	CASSLVGGGTDTQYF
NA	TRBJ1-2	TRBD1	TRBV20-1	TGCAGTGCCACAGGGGGCCCTGGCTACACCTTC	CSATGGPGYTF
NA	TRBJ1-1	NA	TRBV27	TGTGCCAGCAGTCCTGGAGGTGGAGCTGAAGCTTTCTTT	CASSPGGGAEAFF
NA	TRBJ1-2	NA	TRBV29-1	TGCAGCGTTGGCGCGGGGGGCTATGGCTACACCTTC	CSVGAGGYGYTF
NA	TRBJ2-2	TRBD1	TRBV10-2	TGCGCCAGCAGAGGGACAGGATTTACCGGGGAGCTGTTTTTT	CASRGTGFTGELFF
NA	TRBJ2-3	TRBD2	TRBV6-6	TGTGCCAGCAGTTACGGAACGGGGGGGAGCACAGATACGCAGTATTTT	CASSYGTGGSTDTQYF
NA	TRBJ1-3	TRBD1	TRBV18	TGTGCCAGCTCCCAGGGGGACTCTGGAAACACCATATATTTT	CASSQGDSGNTIYF
NA	TRBJ1-1	TRBD1	TRBV30	TGTGCCTTCCGGGACAGGGACCTGAACACTGAAGCTTTCTTT	CAFRDRDLNTEAFF
once	TRBJ1-6	NA	TRBV11-2	TGTGCCAGCAGCTTAGATCTCTTACAGGGTCTCTATTCACCCCTCCACTTT	CASSLDLLQGLYSPLHF
NA	TRBJ1-2	NA	TRBV7-2	TGTGCCAGCAGCCCAGGACGGGGGACAATCTATGGCTACACCTTC	CASSPGRGTIYGYTF
NA	TRBJ2-7	TRBD1	TRBV30	TGTGCCTGGAGTGTATCAGGGGGCTACGAGCAGTACTTC	CAWSVSGGYEQYF
NA	TRBJ2-7	NA	TRBV6-4	TGTGCCAGCAGTGACGTTCAGGGCGACGAGCAGTACTTC	CASSDVQGDEQYF